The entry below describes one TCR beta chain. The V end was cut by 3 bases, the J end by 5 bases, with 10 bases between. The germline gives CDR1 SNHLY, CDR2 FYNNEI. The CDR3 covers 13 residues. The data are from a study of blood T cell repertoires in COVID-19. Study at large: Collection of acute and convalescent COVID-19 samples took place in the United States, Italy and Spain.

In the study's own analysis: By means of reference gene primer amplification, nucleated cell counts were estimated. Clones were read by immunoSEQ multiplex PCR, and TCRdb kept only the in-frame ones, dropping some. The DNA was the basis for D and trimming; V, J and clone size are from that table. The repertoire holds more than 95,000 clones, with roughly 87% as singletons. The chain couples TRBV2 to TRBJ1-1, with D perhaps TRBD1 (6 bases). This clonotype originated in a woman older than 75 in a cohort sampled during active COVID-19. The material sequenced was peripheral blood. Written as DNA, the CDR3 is TGTGCCAGCAGTGAGGGGGCGCTTACTGAAGCTTTCTTT. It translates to CASSEGALTEAFF. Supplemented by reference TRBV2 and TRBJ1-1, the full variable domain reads EPEVTQTPSHQVTQMGQEVILRCVPISNHLYFYWYRQILGQKVEFLVSFYNNEISEKSEIFDDQFSVERPDGSNFTLKIRSTKLEDSAMYFCASSEGALTEAFFGQGTRLTVV.